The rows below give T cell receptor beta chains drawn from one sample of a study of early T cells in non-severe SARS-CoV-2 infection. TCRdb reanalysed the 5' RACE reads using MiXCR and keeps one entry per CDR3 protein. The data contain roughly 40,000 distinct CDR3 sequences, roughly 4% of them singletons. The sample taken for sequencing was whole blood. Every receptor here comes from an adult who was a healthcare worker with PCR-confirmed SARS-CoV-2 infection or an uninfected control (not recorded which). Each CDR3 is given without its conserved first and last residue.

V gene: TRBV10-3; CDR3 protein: ATSGGQETQY
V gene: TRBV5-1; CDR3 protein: ASSLLRGGYEQY
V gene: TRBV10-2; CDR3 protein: ATTQTNYGYT
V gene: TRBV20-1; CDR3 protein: SADNRVISYNEQF
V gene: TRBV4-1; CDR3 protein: ASSQDPYGQASYEQY
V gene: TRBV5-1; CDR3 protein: ASSLTAPVVDGYT
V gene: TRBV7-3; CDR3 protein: ASSLLGGPADTQY
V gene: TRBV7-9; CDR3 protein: ASSLGQRTTEAF
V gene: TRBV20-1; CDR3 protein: SARPAGHTDTQY
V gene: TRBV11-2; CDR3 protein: ASSLDSHRIYEQY
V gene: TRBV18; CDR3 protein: ASSPQGKGNEQF
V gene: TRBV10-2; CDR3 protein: ATWPEAHEQY
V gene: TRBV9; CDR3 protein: ASSGDLRTDTSGANVLT
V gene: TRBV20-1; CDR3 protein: SARSRGGGTDTQY
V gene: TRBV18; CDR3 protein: ASSPPGTRYNEQF
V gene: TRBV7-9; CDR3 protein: ASSLDSFQETQY